The 27 T cell receptor beta chains listed next were all sequenced from one sample in a study of vaccination and CD4 T cells after COVID-19 (dated by TCRdb to 2022 to 2024). Explained via the paper, the time point label denotes: late sampling 161 to 241 days after vaccination in a few convalescent patients. This specimen's treatment or condition label, per the study, means: approximately 9-day PBMC culture with coronavirus spike peptide pools or control peptides (ViraFEST assay). The receptor library was made with PCR. The sequencer listed for this sample is Illumina iSeq 100. At the Johns Hopkins FTIC core, DNA from the cultured CD4+ T cells underwent TCR sequencing with the Oncomine TCR Beta short-read assay. TCRdb handled the public reads itself, with Q25 trimming in fastp and clone calling in MiXCR, and kept productive beta chains. A single entry per CDR3 protein holds the most common genes and DNA from its merged rows. For this sample there are roughly 24,000 distinct CDR3 sequences; 30% to 35% appear just once. The ten largest clones take up approximately 8.9% of the sample.

Their antigens are not known. The sequences come from CD4+ T cells from blood, cultured in vitro, collected about 7 months after SARS-CoV-2 vaccination. These receptors all stem from a human donor who had recovered from COVID-19.

This clonotype ranks as large. The chain combines TRBV6-1 with TRBJ1-2; TRBD1 matches 10 bases. Germline values: CDR1 MNHNS, CDR2 SASEGT. The V segment lost 6 bases and the J segment 8 bases; nucleotides outside the gene matches: 6. This CDR3 has 13 residues. CDR3 DNA: TGTGCCAGCAGGACAGGGGGCGCGGGGGGCTACACCTTC. The encoded protein is CASRTGGAGGYTF.

J is TRBJ2-1 and V is TRBV7-2, with 7 positions matching TRBD1. CDR1 and CDR2 from the germline V gene are SGHTA and FQGNSA. This CDR3 comprises 16 residues. The ends lost 1 base at V and 6 bases at J; junction bases unmatched: 9. Here the CDR3 reads CASSLEGTVSINEQFF. In DNA, the CDR3 is TGTGCCAGCAGCTTAGAGGGGACAGTGAGTATCAATGAGCAGTTCTTC.

The V call is TRBV14, the J call TRBJ1-1; D is perhaps TRBD1 (5 bases). CDR1 is SGHDN and CDR2 is FVKESK in the germline V gene. The CDR3 spans 13 residues. With 3 bases removed from V and 11 bases from J, the gap between germline ends came to 16 bases. CDR3 loop: CASSHSRGLRAFF. For the CDR3, the DNA is TGTGCCAGCAGCCACAGTAGGGGTCTCCGGGCTTTCTTT. The full variable domain, completed using reference TRBV14 and TRBJ1-1, is EAGVTQFPSHSVIEKGQTVTLRCDPISGHDNLYWYRRVMGKEIKFLLHFVKESKQDESGMPNNRFLAERTGGTYSTLKVQPAELEDSGVYFCASSHSRGLRAFFGQGTRLTVV.

This clonotype is judged medium-sized. The genes are TRBV20-1 and TRBJ1-1; unclear D gene. The CDR3 extends over 14 amino acids. V was trimmed by 2 bases and J by 3 bases, leaving 13 bases between them. The germline CDR1 and CDR2 sequences are DFQATT and SNEGSKA (reference sequence). CDR3 sequence (DNA): TGCAGTGCTAGACCTTCTACAGTGTACACTGAAGCTTTCTTT. Amino acids: CSARPSTVYTEAFF.

This clonotype was detected only a few times. The chain is built from TRBV7-2 and TRBJ2-1, with D possibly being TRBD2 (5 bases). Germline assignment: CDR1 SGHTA and CDR2 FQGNSA. The CDR3 is made up of 12 amino acids. V gave up 5 bases and J gave up 9 bases, with 11 bases separating them. CDR3 sequence: CASSTRRSEQFF. The CDR3 nucleotides read TGTGCCAGCAGCACAAGGAGGAGTGAGCAGTTCTTC.

This clonotype has more than one count but fewer than ten. The V gene is TRBV6-5, the J gene TRBJ1-1, with D maybe TRBD1 (6 bases). V was trimmed by 2 bases and J by 3 bases, leaving 16 bases between them. The CDR3 spans 16 residues. Germline V gene sequence: CDR1 MNHEY, CDR2 SVGAGI. CDR3 sequence (DNA): TGTGCCAGCAGTTACGGACAGATTAAGCTGTACACTGAAGCTTTCTTT. As protein: CASSYGQIKLYTEAFF.

The CDR3 sequence: CAISRIAGENEQFF. As DNA, the CDR3 is TGTGCCATCAGCCGTATAGCGGGAGAGAATGAGCAGTTCTTC. The chain couples TRBV10-3 to TRBJ2-1; 9 nucleotides match TRBD2. In germline, CDR1 is ENHRY, CDR2 SYGVKD. J was trimmed by 7 bases and V by 6 bases; bases with no gene match: 7. The CDR3 is 14 amino acids.

The chain uses TRBV7-9 and TRBJ1-2; D gene uncertain. Trimming removed 1 base at V and 5 bases at J, with 8 bases between. Germline CDR1 is SEHNR and CDR2 is FQNEAQ (reference sequence). This CDR3 contains 13 residues. The CDR3 region has the DNA TGTGCCAGCAGCTTAGGGGGAATATATGGCTACACCTTC. Its protein product is CASSLGGIYGYTF.

The chain combines TRBV20-1 with TRBJ1-1, with a tentative D call TRBD1 (6 bases). This CDR3 has 13 amino acids. Between the trimmed V and J ends, which lost 6 bases and 0 bases, there was a span of 11 bases. Germline V gene sequence: CDR1 DFQATT, CDR2 SNEGSKA (reference sequence). The CDR3 DNA reads as TGCAGTGCGCCTGGGACACTGAACACTGAAGCTTTCTTT. This translates into CSAPGTLNTEAFF.

This clonotype has more than one count but fewer than ten. The rearrangement links TRBV20-1 to TRBJ1-2; the D is unclear. The CDR3 runs 11 residues. V lost 1 base and J lost 7, with 7 bases in between. Germline V gene data show CDR1 as DFQATT and CDR2 as SNEGSKA (reference sequence). CDR3 nucleotide sequence: TGCAGTGCTAGAGTTAGCCGTGGCTACACCTTC. Protein product: CSARVSRGYTF.

This clonotype appeared a few times. The V and J genes are TRBV20-1 and TRBJ2-7, with no clear D. The CDR3 loop spans 12 amino acids. CDR1 DFQATT and CDR2 SNEGSKA come from the germline V gene (reference sequence). The V gene lost 4 bases and the J gene lost 2 bases, with 9 bases spanning the gap. The CDR3 bases are TGCAGTGCTAAGAGTCTCCCCTACGAGCAGTACTTC. It is translated as CSAKSLPYEQYF.

This clonotype has just a few counts. The chain carries TRBV6-2 or TRBV6-3 and TRBJ1-2; 7 bases agree with TRBD1. Germline CDR1 reads MNHEY; CDR2 reads SVGEGT. After removal of 2 bases from V and 0 bases from J, the junction contained 6 bases not matched to a gene. The CDR3 totals 16 residues. The CDR3 coding sequence is TGTGCCAGCAGTTACCGAGCGACAGGGACTAACTATGGCTACACCTTC. Amino acids: CASSYRATGTNYGYTF.

This clonotype was counted only a few times. One end of the junction varies from germline; a read error may be responsible. This chain connects TRBV7-9 to TRBJ2-7; 9 nucleotides match TRBD2. Germline-derived CDR1 and CDR2 are SEHNR and FQNEAQ (reference sequence). The CDR3 has 14 amino acids. CDR3 protein: CASSHSGSRYEQYF. For the CDR3, the DNA is TGCGCCAGCAGCCATAGCGGGAGTAGGTACGAGCAGTACTTC. Filled out from reference TRBV7-9 and TRBJ2-7, the complete variable domain reads DTGVSQNPRHKITKRGQNVTFRCDPISEHNRLYWYRQTLGQGPEFLTYFQNEAQLEKSRLLSDRFSAERPKGSFSTLEIQRTEQGDSAMYLCASSHSGSRYEQYFGPGTRLTVT.

This chain joins TRBV11-2 and TRBJ2-7, with TRBD2 matching over 12 bases. This CDR3 spans 14 amino acids. The germline V gene encodes CDR1 SGHAT and CDR2 FQNNGV. Trimming removed 7 bases from V and 4 bases from J; junction bases left unmatched: 5. The CDR3 protein is CASTWTSGTYEQYF. The CDR3 region has the DNA TGTGCCAGCACCTGGACTAGCGGGACGTACGAGCAGTACTTC.

This clonotype was seen more than once but under ten times. This chain links TRBV7-9 with TRBJ2-1, with 9 bases identical to TRBD2. The CDR3 contains 15 residues. The germline V gene encodes CDR1 SEHNR and CDR2 FQNEAQ (reference sequence). The junction had 6 bases not matched to a gene; V was cut back by 5 bases and J by 4 bases. The CDR3 sequence: CASSPGTSPYNEQFF. The CDR3 nucleotides read TGTGCCAGCAGCCCCGGGACTAGCCCATACAATGAGCAGTTCTTC.

Of note for this clonotype: Compared with germline, one end of the junction differs, possibly owing to a read error. V gene TRBV6-1 combines with J gene TRBJ2-7, with 7 bases matching TRBD2. Germline V gene data show CDR1 as MNHNS and CDR2 as SASEGT. CDR3 length equals 15 residues. In DNA, the CDR3 is TGTGTCAGCAGTGAGATGGCGGGAGACTCCTACGAGCAGTACTTC. This gives the protein CVSSEMAGDSYEQYF.

The chain links TRBV7-3 to TRBJ2-7; D might be TRBD2 (6 bases). Germline V gene lookup returns CDR1 SGHTA and CDR2 FQGTGA. The CDR3 runs to 15 residues. V lost 1 base to trimming and J lost 0 bases, with 10 bases between them. CDR3 bases: TGTGCCAGCAGCTTAAAAGCGGGCCCCTCCTACGAGCAGTACTTC. Residues: CASSLKAGPSYEQYF. The full variable domain, rest sourced from reference TRBV7-3 and TRBJ2-7, is GAGVSQTPSNKVTEKGKYVELRCDPISGHTALYWYRQSLGQGPEFLIYFQGTGAADDSGLPNDRFFAVRPEGSVSTLKIQRTERGDSAVYLCASSLKAGPSYEQYFGPGTRLTVT.

In its sample, this clonotype was seen a few times. The chain couples TRBV7-3 to TRBJ1-5; D possibly corresponds to TRBD1 (5 bases). The CDR3 covers 16 residues. Germline V gene data show CDR1 as SGHTA and CDR2 as FQGTGA. Between the trimmed V and J ends, which lost 5 bases and 6 bases, there was a span of 20 bases. The CDR3 DNA reads as TGTGCCAGCAGCCGGGGGAGGGTCCGACTCGGTCAGCCCCAGCATTTT. Translated, it gives CASSRGRVRLGQPQHF. Drawing the rest from reference TRBV7-3 and TRBJ1-5, the complete variable domain is GAGVSQTPSNKVTEKGKYVELRCDPISGHTALYWYRQSLGQGPEFLIYFQGTGAADDSGLPNDRFFAVRPEGSVSTLKIQRTERGDSAVYLCASSRGRVRLGQPQHFGDGTRLSIL.

The chain is built from TRBV7-2 and TRBJ2-7; 9 bases map to TRBD1. Looked up from germline, CDR1 is SGHTA and CDR2 is FQGNSA. The CDR3 has 14 amino acids. The V gene end was trimmed by 5 bases and the J gene end by 2 bases; junction bases not matched to a gene: 4. The CDR3, as DNA: TGTGCCAGCAGCCCCGGGACAGGGCCCTACGAGCAGTACTTC. It encodes CASSPGTGPYEQYF.

This chain joins TRBV19 and TRBJ1-2, with 8 positions matching TRBD1. J gave up 5 bases and V 6 bases, and 5 bases lay outside the gene matches. The V gene's germline CDR1 is LNHDA and CDR2 SQIVND (reference sequence). The CDR3 is 13 amino acids. The CDR3 bases are TGTGCCAGTAGACCGACAGGGGAATATGGCTACACCTTC. Its translation is CASRPTGEYGYTF.

V and J are TRBV4-3 and TRBJ1-2; possible D gene TRBD1, 5 bases. Germline V gives CDR1 LGHNA, CDR2 YSLEER. V gave up 0 bases and J gave up 8 bases, with 16 bases separating them. The CDR3 is made up of 15 amino acids. For the CDR3, the DNA is TGCGCCAGCAGCCAAGATAATCGAGGGGCAGGAGGCTACACCTTC. Translating it yields CASSQDNRGAGGYTF.

This clonotype was seen a few times. The rearrangement uses TRBV20-1 and TRBJ2-7, with D uncertain. Trimming pared 0 bases from V and 4 bases from J, leaving 16 bases between. CDR1 DFQATT and CDR2 SNEGSKA come from the germline V gene (reference sequence). The CDR3 length is 15 residues. CDR3 amino acids: CSARDDSMSAYEQYF. CDR3 DNA: TGCAGTGCTAGAGATGACTCAATGAGTGCGTACGAGCAGTACTTC.

The J gene is TRBJ2-5, the V gene TRBV5-1; 7 bases fit TRBD2. Trimming removed 4 bases from V and 1 base from J; junction bases left unmatched: 13. Germline values: CDR1 SGHRS, CDR2 YFSETQ. The CDR3 is made up of 17 amino acids. CDR3 sequence reads: CASSPTLAGETQETQYF. The CDR3, as DNA: TGCGCCAGCAGCCCGACACTGGCGGGAGAAACCCAAGAGACCCAGTACTTC.

This chain links TRBV15 with TRBJ2-6, with a possible D match to TRBD1 (7 bases). V was cut by 5 bases and J by 0 bases, with 11 bases left in between. This CDR3 is built from 16 residues. The germline CDR1 and CDR2 sequences are LNHNV and YYDKDF (reference sequence). CDR3 amino acids: CATSGGGDSGANVLTF. The CDR3 region has the DNA TGTGCCACCAGCGGAGGGGGCGACTCTGGGGCCAACGTCCTGACTTTC.

The chain's CDR3 is CSARGAYGRGDNEQFF. The CDR3 DNA reads TGCAGTGCTAGAGGTGCATACGGGAGAGGGGACAATGAGCAGTTCTTC. V is TRBV20-1 and J is TRBJ2-1; TRBD2 is a possible D gene (6 bases). The CDR3 is 16 amino acids. Trimming took 1 base from V and 5 from J, leaving 18 bases between them. Germline CDR1 is DFQATT and CDR2 is SNEGSKA (reference sequence).

This clonotype appeared once. With a much larger clone just one base away, this may be a read error. The chain recombines TRBV20-1 with TRBJ1-5, with D maybe TRBD1 (5 bases). This CDR3 has 12 residues. Deletions cut 1 base from V and 5 bases from J, with 6 bases between. The V gene's germline CDR1 is DFQATT and CDR2 SNEGSKA (reference sequence). CDR3 region: CSARVGHQPQHF. DNA of the CDR3: TGCAGTGCTAGAGTGGGGCATCAGCCCCAGCATTTT.

The rearrangement links TRBV2 to TRBJ1-1; 9 bases match TRBD1. The CDR3 length is 13 residues. From germline, CDR1 is SNHLY and CDR2 FYNNEI. The junction had 4 bases not matched to a gene; V was cut back by 4 bases and J by 7 bases. CDR3 DNA: TGTGCCAGCAGTGCTACAGGGGGCGATGAAGCTTTCTTT. It codes for CASSATGGDEAFF.